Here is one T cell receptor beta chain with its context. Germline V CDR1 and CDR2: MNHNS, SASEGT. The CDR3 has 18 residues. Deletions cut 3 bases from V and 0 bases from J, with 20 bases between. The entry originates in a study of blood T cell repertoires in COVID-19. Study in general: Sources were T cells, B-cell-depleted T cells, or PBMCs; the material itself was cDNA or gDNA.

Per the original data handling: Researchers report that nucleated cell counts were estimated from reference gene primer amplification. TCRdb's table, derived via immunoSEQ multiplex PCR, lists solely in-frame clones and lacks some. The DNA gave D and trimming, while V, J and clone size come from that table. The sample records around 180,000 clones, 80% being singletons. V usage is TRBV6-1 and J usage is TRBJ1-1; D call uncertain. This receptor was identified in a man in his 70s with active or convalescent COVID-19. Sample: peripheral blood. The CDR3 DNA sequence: TGTGCCAGCAGTGACGGTGGGGAGCGTTTAAACATGAACACTGAAGCTTTCTTT. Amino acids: CASSDGGERLNMNTEAFF.